The sequence of this T cell receptor beta chain was determined in a study of cytomegalovirus exposure and HLA in healthy donors. Overall study findings and caveats: There were several of the most significant clusters that appeared linked to common viral pathogens in a later analysis.

This clone was seen once. Its target is unknown. Primers: 60 Vbeta forward and 13 Jbeta reverse. The protocol was immunoSEQ multiplex PCR, while the TCRdb copy is restricted to in-frame clones and leaves out a portion. The sample includes about 76,000 clones, more than 55% seen only once; the top ten take 4.9%. Germline V CDR1 and CDR2: MNHEY, SVGAGI. This CDR3 is built from 15 residues. J lost 5 bases, V lost 6 bases, and 10 bases had no gene match. What was sequenced was PBMCs. The chain couples TRBV6-5 to TRBJ2-1, with 7 bases lining up with TRBD2. This receptor was obtained from a man between 60 and 75 years old in good health and CMV-seropositive. As DNA, the CDR3 is TGTGCCAGCAGACAATCTAGCGGCCAGAACAATGAGCAGTTCTTC. This translates into CASRQSSGQNNEQFF.